This T cell receptor beta chain is drawn from a study of control samples from healthy donors and cancer patients. Clones were read by immunoSEQ multiplex PCR, and TCRdb kept only the in-frame ones, dropping some. The sample yields about 130,000 clones, about 94% seen once. Trimming cost V 5 bases and J 7 bases, with 11 bases left between them. The CDR3 length is 13 residues. CDR1 and CDR2 from the germline V gene are LNHDA and SQIVND (reference sequence). The clonotype comes from a man aged 55 to 70 with colorectal cancer. The sample taken for sequencing was PBMCs. The chain is built from TRBV19 and TRBJ2-2, with a weak D call TRBD2 (5 bases). CDR3 in DNA: TGTGCCAGTAGTCTCCGGGGTTACGGGGAGCTGTTTTTT. The encoded protein is CASSLRGYGELFF.